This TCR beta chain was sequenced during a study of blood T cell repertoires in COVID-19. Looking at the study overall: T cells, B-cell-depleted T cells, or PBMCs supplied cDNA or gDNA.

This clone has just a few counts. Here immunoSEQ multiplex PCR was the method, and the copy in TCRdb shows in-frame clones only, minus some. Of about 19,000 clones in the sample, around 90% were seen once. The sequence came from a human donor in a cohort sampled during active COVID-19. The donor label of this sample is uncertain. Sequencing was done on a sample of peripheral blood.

CDR3 DNA: TGTGCCAGCGCAGGAGGCGGGTGGACAGATACGCAGTATTTT. Protein product: CASAGGGWTDTQYF. J is TRBJ2-3 and V is TRBV5-4, with D possibly TRBD2 on 5 matching bases. CDR3 length: 14 residues. Trimming stripped 7 bases from V and 3 bases from J, with 15 bases between. Germline V gives CDR1 SGHNT, CDR2 YYREEE (reference sequence).